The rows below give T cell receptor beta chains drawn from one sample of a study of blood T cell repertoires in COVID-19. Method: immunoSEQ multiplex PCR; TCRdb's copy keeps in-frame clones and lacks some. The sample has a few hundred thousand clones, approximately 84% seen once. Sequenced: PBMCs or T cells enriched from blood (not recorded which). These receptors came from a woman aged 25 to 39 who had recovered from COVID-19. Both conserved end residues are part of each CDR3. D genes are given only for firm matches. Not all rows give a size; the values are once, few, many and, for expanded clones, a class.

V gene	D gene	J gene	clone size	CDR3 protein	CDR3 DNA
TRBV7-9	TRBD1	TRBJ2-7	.	CASSFPPGQEQYF	TGTGCCAGCAGCTTTCCGCCGGGACAGGAGCAGTACTTC
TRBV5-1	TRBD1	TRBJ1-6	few	CASSLDGQGSNSPLHF	TGCGCCAGCAGCTTGGACGGACAGGGCTCCAATTCACCCCTCCACTTT
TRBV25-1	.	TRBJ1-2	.	CASSDSDSPVANYGYTF	TGTGCCAGCAGTGACTCGGACAGCCCCGTAGCTAACTATGGCTACACCTTC
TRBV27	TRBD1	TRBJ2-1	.	CASSPLGQGVGPQFF	TGTGCCAGCAGTCCTCTGGGACAGGGAGTCGGTCCCCAGTTCTTC
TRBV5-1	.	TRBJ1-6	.	CASSSPEGGSYNSPLHF	TGCGCCAGCAGCTCCCCCGAGGGAGGGTCCTATAATTCACCCCTCCACTTT
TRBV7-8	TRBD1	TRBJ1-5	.	CASSPTDRANQPQHF	TGTGCCAGCAGCCCAACCGACAGGGCGAATCAGCCCCAGCATTTT
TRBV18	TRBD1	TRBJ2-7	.	CASSPPGQGGYEQYF	TGTGCCAGCTCACCACCGGGACAGGGTGGGTACGAGCAGTACTTC
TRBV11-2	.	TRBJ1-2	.	CAIKPTGNYGYTF	TGTGCCATCAAACCTACAGGGAACTATGGCTACACCTTC
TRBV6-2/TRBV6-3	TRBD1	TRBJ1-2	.	CASSPLQGASGYTF	TGTGCCAGCAGTCCCCTACAGGGGGCGAGTGGCTACACCTTC
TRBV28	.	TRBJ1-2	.	CASSLGWGYTF	TGTGCCAGCAGTTTAGGCTGGGGCTACACCTTC
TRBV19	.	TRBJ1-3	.	CASTMMEKLTSSGNTIYF	TGTGCCAGTACCATGATGGAGAAACTAACATCCTCTGGAAACACCATATATTTT
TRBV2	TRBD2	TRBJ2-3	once	CASSDWGGSTDTQYF	TGTGCCAGCAGTGATTGGGGGGGTAGCACAGATACGCAGTATTTT
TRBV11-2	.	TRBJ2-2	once	CASSLAGTWGTGELFF	TGTGCCAGCAGCTTAGCCGGGACATGGGGCACCGGGGAGCTGTTTTTT
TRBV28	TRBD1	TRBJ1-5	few	CASVSDREYQPQHF	TGTGCCAGCGTGTCCGACAGGGAATATCAGCCCCAGCATTTT
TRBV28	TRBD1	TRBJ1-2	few	CASRPSGTGYGYTF	TGTGCCAGCAGACCATCAGGGACAGGGTATGGCTACACCTTC
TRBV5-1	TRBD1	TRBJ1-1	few	CASSLGDRGRSTEAFF	TGCGCCAGCAGCTTGGGGGACAGGGGGCGAAGTACTGAAGCTTTCTTT
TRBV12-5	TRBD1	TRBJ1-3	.	CASGQGEAGNTIYF	TGTGCTAGTGGCCAGGGGGAAGCTGGAAACACCATATATTTT
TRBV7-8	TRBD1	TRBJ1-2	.	CASSPGSSGQGNGYTF	TGTGCCAGCAGCCCGGGGAGTTCGGGACAGGGCAATGGCTACACCTTC
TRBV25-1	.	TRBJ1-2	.	CASRLQGKGGYTF	TGTGCCAGCAGGCTACAGGGTAAAGGTGGCTACACCTTC
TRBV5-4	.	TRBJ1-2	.	CASSFPGGDYGYTF	TGTGCCAGCAGCTTTCCAGGAGGGGACTATGGCTACACCTTC
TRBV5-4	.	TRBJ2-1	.	CASSLRQKAYNEQFF	TGTGCCAGCAGCTTGCGACAGAAGGCATACAATGAGCAGTTCTTC
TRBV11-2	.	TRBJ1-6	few	CASSLDLQGLNSPLHF	TGTGCCAGCAGCTTAGATCTTCAGGGGTTGAATTCACCCCTCCACTTT
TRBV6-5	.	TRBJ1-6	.	CVSTQEYNSPLHF	TGTGTCTCGACCCAGGAATATAATTCACCCCTCCACTTT
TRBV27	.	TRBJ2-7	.	CASSYSGGSYEQYF	TGTGCCAGCAGTTATTCGGGTGGCTCCTACGAGCAGTACTTC
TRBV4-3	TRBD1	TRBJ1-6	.	CARGSAGQFNSPLHF	TGCGCCAGAGGTAGCGCGGGACAGTTCAATTCACCCCTCCACTTT
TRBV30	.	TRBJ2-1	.	CAWSVLPGNEQFF	TGTGCCTGGAGTGTACTCCCGGGCAATGAGCAGTTCTTC
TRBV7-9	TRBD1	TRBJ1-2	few	CASSLPFLDRVNGYTF	TGTGCCAGCAGCTTGCCTTTCTTGGACAGGGTCAATGGCTACACCTTC
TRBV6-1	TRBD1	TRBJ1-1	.	CASSDGDRGNTEAFF	TGTGCCAGCAGTGACGGAGACAGGGGGAACACTGAAGCTTTCTTT
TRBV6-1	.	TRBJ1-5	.	CASSEGGGFGNQPQHF	TGTGCCAGCAGTGAAGGGGGGGGTTTCGGCAATCAGCCCCAGCATTTT
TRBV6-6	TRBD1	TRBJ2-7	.	CASSRRQGERYTYEQYF	TGTGCCAGCAGTCGGCGACAGGGCGAACGATACACCTACGAGCAGTACTTC
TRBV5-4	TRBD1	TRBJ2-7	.	CASSLATGTGAEQYF	TGTGCCAGCAGCTTGGCCACAGGGACAGGGGCCGAGCAGTACTTC
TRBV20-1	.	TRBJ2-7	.	CSASFRMTSYEQYF	TGCAGTGCTAGTTTCCGAATGACATCCTACGAGCAGTACTTC
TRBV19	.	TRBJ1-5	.	CASSSPSGRGLPPNQPQHF	TGTGCCAGTAGTTCCCCCTCCGGGCGGGGGCTCCCTCCCAATCAGCCCCAGCATTTT
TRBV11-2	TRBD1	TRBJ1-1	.	CASSAGTGWRVNTEAFF	TGTGCCAGCAGCGCCGGGACAGGGTGGCGGGTGAACACTGAAGCTTTCTTT
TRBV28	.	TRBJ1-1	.	CASSLSGYTEAFF	TGTGCCAGCAGTTTATCGGGGTACACTGAAGCTTTCTTT
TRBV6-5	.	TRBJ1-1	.	CASSPRRANTEAFF	TGTGCCAGCAGTCCCCGGAGGGCGAACACTGAAGCTTTCTTT
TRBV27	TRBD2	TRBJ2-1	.	CASSTLAGMGKGPYEQFF	TGTGCCAGCAGTACACTAGCGGGGATGGGGAAGGGCCCCTATGAGCAGTTCTTC
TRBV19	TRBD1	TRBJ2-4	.	CASSISTGDDIQYF	TGTGCCAGTAGTATCTCGACAGGGGACGACATTCAGTACTTC
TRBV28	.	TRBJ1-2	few	CASTRTALRAGYTF	TGTGCCAGCACCCGGACGGCGCTGAGGGCTGGCTACACCTTC
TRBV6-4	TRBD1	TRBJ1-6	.	CASSELTGEGPLHF	TGTGCCAGCAGTGAGCTGACAGGGGAAGGGCCCCTCCACTTT
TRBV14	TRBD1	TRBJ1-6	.	CASRRDRVDSPLHF	TGTGCCAGCAGGCGGGACAGGGTAGATTCACCCCTCCACTTT
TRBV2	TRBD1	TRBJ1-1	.	CASSPGQGVVNEAFF	TGTGCCAGCAGTCCTGGACAGGGAGTTGTTAATGAAGCTTTCTTT
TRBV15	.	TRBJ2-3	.	CATSREGPVHTQYF	TGTGCCACCAGCAGAGAGGGCCCCGTACATACGCAGTATTTT
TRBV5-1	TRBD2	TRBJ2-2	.	CASSILAGVGTGELFF	TGCGCCAGCAGCATACTAGCGGGGGTCGGCACCGGGGAGCTGTTTTTT
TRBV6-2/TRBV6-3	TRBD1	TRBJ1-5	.	CASSSDRVQPQHF	TGTGCCAGCAGTTCGGACAGGGTACAGCCCCAGCATTTT
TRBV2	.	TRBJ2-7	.	CASSVSGVRYF	TGTGCCAGCAGTGTTTCGGGGGTCCGGTACTTC
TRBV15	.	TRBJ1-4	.	CATSRGRPGSTNEKLFF	TGTGCCACCAGCAGAGGCCGTCCAGGATCAACTAATGAAAAACTGTTTTTT
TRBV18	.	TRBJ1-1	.	CASAQGLNTEAFF	TGTGCCAGCGCCCAGGGCTTGAACACTGAAGCTTTCTTT
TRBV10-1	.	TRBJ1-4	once	CASSESMNVANEKLFF	TGCGCCAGCAGTGAGTCAATGAACGTAGCTAATGAAAAACTGTTTTTT
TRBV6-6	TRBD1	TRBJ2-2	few	CASSRDRGLKTNTGELFF	TGTGCCAGCAGCCGAGACAGGGGGCTGAAGACGAACACCGGGGAGCTGTTTTTT
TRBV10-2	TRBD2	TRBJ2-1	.	CASTGLAGGNEQFF	TGCGCCAGCACAGGACTAGCGGGGGGGAATGAGCAGTTCTTC
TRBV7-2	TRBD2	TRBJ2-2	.	CASIPDIAGKNTGELFF	TGTGCCAGCATTCCGGATATAGCGGGGAAGAACACCGGGGAGCTGTTTTTT
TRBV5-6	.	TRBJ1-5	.	CASSSRPNQPQHF	TGTGCCAGCAGCTCTAGGCCGAATCAGCCCCAGCATTTT
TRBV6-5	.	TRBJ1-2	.	CASSTGGYGYTF	TGTGCCAGCAGCACTGGTGGCTATGGCTACACCTTC